The clone carrying this TCR beta chain was detected ten times or more. Its antigen is as yet unknown. Compared with germline, one end of the junction differs, possibly owing to a read error. The data stem from a study of identical twins. Via MiXCR, TCRdb re-called the 5' RACE reads, giving one row per CDR3 protein. The sample carries about 100,000 distinct CDR3 sequences, 4.5% to 6.5% recorded once. The CDR3 consists of 12 residues. Germline V gene lookup returns CDR1 SGHTA and CDR2 FQGNSA. General study points: Reduced insertions were recorded for abundant cord blood beta clonotypes, with no such pattern in memory repertoires. Twin-shared out-of-frame alpha sequences were enriched for low generation probability. Out-of-frame TCR alpha sharing observed in monozygotic twins exceeded model estimates.

The genes are TRBV7-2 and TRBJ2-3, with TRBD2 matching 9 bases. The source of this sequence is a woman aged 50 to 65 in good health. The sequenced sample consisted of memory T cells sorted from blood. The CDR3 loop is CASSFSGGVSHF. Written as DNA, the CDR3 is TGTGCCAGCAGCTTTAGCGGGGGAGTCAGCCATTTT.